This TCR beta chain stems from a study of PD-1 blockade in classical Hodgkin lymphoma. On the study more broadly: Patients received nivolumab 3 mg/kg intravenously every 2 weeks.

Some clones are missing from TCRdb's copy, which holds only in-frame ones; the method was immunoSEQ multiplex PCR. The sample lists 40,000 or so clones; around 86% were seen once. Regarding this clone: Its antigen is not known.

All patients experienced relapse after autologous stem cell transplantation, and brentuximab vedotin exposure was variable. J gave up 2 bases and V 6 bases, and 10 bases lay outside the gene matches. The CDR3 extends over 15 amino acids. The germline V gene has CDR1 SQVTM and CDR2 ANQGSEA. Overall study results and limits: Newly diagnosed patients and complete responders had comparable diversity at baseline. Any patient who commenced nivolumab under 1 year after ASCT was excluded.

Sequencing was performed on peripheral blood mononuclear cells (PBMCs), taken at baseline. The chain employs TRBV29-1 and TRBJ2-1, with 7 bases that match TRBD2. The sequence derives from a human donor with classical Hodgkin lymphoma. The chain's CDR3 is CSVGRLAEAYNEQFF. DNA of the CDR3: TGCAGCGTCGGCCGGCTAGCGGAGGCCTACAATGAGCAGTTCTTC.